The rows below give T cell receptor beta chains drawn from one sample of a study of regulatory T cells in long-lasting Graves disease. TCRdb fed the multiplex PCR reads into MiXCR, producing one record per CDR3 protein. The sample records 300,000 to 350,000 distinct CDR3 sequences, around a fifth being singletons. This specimen consisted of peripheral blood mononuclear cells (PBMCs), obtained when the disease was refractory, from a patient treated with antithyroid drugs. These receptors were taken from a female donor with Graves disease. The CDR3 runs from the conserved cysteine through the conserved F or W. Fields, in order: D gene, V gene, J gene, clone size, CDR3 DNA, CDR3 protein. A D gene is named only where the DNA matches it firmly. Only part of the rows carry a size: once, few, many, or a class if the clone is expanded.

d_call: -
v_call: TRBV10-2
j_call: TRBJ2-1
clone_size: -
cdr3_nt: TGCGCCAGCAGTCATAGATACAATGAGCAGTTCTTC
cdr3_aa: CASSHRYNEQFF

d_call: -
v_call: TRBV27
j_call: TRBJ2-7
clone_size: many
cdr3_nt: TGTGCCAGCAGACTCAGGGGTTCCTACGAGCAGTACTTC
cdr3_aa: CASRLRGSYEQYF

d_call: TRBD1
v_call: TRBV12-3/TRBV12-4
j_call: TRBJ2-6
clone_size: many
cdr3_nt: TGTGCCAGCAGTCCGGGACAGAGAGCCTCTGGGGCCAACGTCCTGACTTTC
cdr3_aa: CASSPGQRASGANVLTF

d_call: -
v_call: TRBV4-1
j_call: TRBJ1-1
clone_size: -
cdr3_nt: TGCGCCAGCAGCCAAGGCCTCTTTCCCAGGGGAAGGCTTGAAGCTTTCTTT
cdr3_aa: CASSQGLFPRGRLEAFF

d_call: -
v_call: TRBV6-1
j_call: TRBJ1-1
clone_size: -
cdr3_nt: TGTGCCAGCAGGGAAACAGAAACTGAAGCTTCCTTT
cdr3_aa: CASRETETEASF

d_call: TRBD1
v_call: TRBV19
j_call: TRBJ2-7
clone_size: -
cdr3_nt: TGTGCCAGTAGTGAGGACAGGACGGGCGAGCAGTACTTC
cdr3_aa: CASSEDRTGEQYF

d_call: -
v_call: TRBV11-2
j_call: TRBJ2-5
clone_size: many
cdr3_nt: TGTGCCAGCAGTTACCAAAGGGGTAGAGAGACCCAGTACTTC
cdr3_aa: CASSYQRGRETQYF

d_call: -
v_call: TRBV24-1
j_call: TRBJ2-7
clone_size: few
cdr3_nt: TGTGCCACCAGTGAGGGATACGAGCAGTACTTC
cdr3_aa: CATSEGYEQYF

d_call: TRBD1
v_call: TRBV6-1
j_call: TRBJ1-5
clone_size: many
cdr3_nt: TGTGCCAGCAGTCGACAGGGGCATCAGCCCCAGCATTTT
cdr3_aa: CASSRQGHQPQHF

d_call: TRBD1
v_call: TRBV18
j_call: TRBJ1-5
clone_size: few
cdr3_nt: TGTGCCAGCTCAACAGGGGGGGGCATAGAGGAGCCCCAGCATTTT
cdr3_aa: CASSTGGGIEEPQHF

d_call: -
v_call: TRBV5-1
j_call: TRBJ1-1
clone_size: few
cdr3_nt: TGCGCCAGCAGCTTGGAGAAGGGGGGGGCAGCTTTCTTT
cdr3_aa: CASSLEKGGAAFF

d_call: -
v_call: TRBV6-1
j_call: TRBJ1-5
clone_size: few
cdr3_nt: TGTGCCAGCAAAGGGGCCCCCTGGGATCAGCCCCAGCATTTT
cdr3_aa: CASKGAPWDQPQHF

d_call: -
v_call: TRBV6-1
j_call: TRBJ1-5
clone_size: -
cdr3_nt: TGTGCCATCGGGTCCCCGGGTCAGCCCCAGCATTTT
cdr3_aa: CAIGSPGQPQHF

d_call: -
v_call: TRBV5-1
j_call: TRBJ1-1
clone_size: -
cdr3_nt: TGCGCCAGCAGCTTGGCCGGGATGCCCCGGGAGAACACTGAAGCTTTCTTT
cdr3_aa: CASSLAGMPRENTEAFF

d_call: TRBD1
v_call: TRBV27
j_call: TRBJ1-4
clone_size: many
cdr3_nt: TGTGCCAGCAGTTACGGTCCAGGGGGCAGTTTTGAAAAACTGTTTTTT
cdr3_aa: CASSYGPGGSFEKLFF

d_call: -
v_call: TRBV7-2
j_call: TRBJ1-1
clone_size: many
cdr3_nt: TGTGCCAGCAGCCAGAACGCTGAAGCTTTCTTT
cdr3_aa: CASSQNAEAFF

d_call: TRBD1
v_call: TRBV5-1
j_call: TRBJ1-1
clone_size: once
cdr3_nt: TGCGCCAGCAGCTTGCCGGACAGGGGCCTGATGAACACCGAAGCTTTCTTT
cdr3_aa: CASSLPDRGLMNTEAFF

d_call: TRBD1
v_call: TRBV29-1
j_call: TRBJ2-7
clone_size: many
cdr3_nt: TGCAGCGTTGAAAGCGGGACAGGGGTCTCCTACGAGCAGTACTTC
cdr3_aa: CSVESGTGVSYEQYF

d_call: TRBD1
v_call: TRBV18
j_call: TRBJ2-5
clone_size: -
cdr3_nt: TGTGCCAGCTCACCATCTTCCCCCAATACGGACAGGGGGCAAAAGACCCAGTACTTC
cdr3_aa: CASSPSSPNTDRGQKTQYF

d_call: -
v_call: TRBV29-1
j_call: TRBJ1-2
clone_size: many
cdr3_nt: TGCAGCGTTGCATCCCCCGGCTACACCTTC
cdr3_aa: CSVASPGYTF

d_call: -
v_call: TRBV12-3/TRBV12-4
j_call: TRBJ2-6
clone_size: many
cdr3_nt: TGTGCCAGCAGCCGCTTTTTAGGGGCCAACGTCCTGACTTTC
cdr3_aa: CASSRFLGANVLTF

d_call: -
v_call: TRBV11-3
j_call: TRBJ2-1
clone_size: -
cdr3_nt: TGTGCCAGCAGCCTTCGCCCGGGGCGGGACGGTCGCAATGAGCAGTTCTTC
cdr3_aa: CASSLRPGRDGRNEQFF

d_call: -
v_call: TRBV3-1
j_call: TRBJ2-7
clone_size: -
cdr3_nt: TGTGCCAGCAGCCAAGGGGAGCGGGCCCCTAAGTACTTC
cdr3_aa: CASSQGERAPKYF

d_call: -
v_call: TRBV5-1
j_call: TRBJ1-5
clone_size: -
cdr3_nt: TGCGCCAGCAGCTTGGATCCGTTGGGCAATCAGCCCCAGCATTTT
cdr3_aa: CASSLDPLGNQPQHF

d_call: TRBD2
v_call: TRBV13
j_call: TRBJ2-5
clone_size: many
cdr3_nt: TGTGCCAGCAGCTTACCGGCGGGAGGGCGGACCCAGTACTTC
cdr3_aa: CASSLPAGGRTQYF

d_call: -
v_call: TRBV6-5
j_call: TRBJ1-5
clone_size: many
cdr3_nt: TGTGCCAGCAGTTACACGGCGAAGAATCAGCCCCAGCATTTT
cdr3_aa: CASSYTAKNQPQHF

d_call: -
v_call: TRBV7-6
j_call: TRBJ1-1
clone_size: -
cdr3_nt: TGTGCCAGCAGCTTTAACAGTTTGACTGAAGCTTTCTTT
cdr3_aa: CASSFNSLTEAFF

d_call: TRBD1
v_call: TRBV11-2
j_call: TRBJ2-7
clone_size: few
cdr3_nt: TGTGCCAGCAGCTTAGGCTATCACGGGACAGAACACGAGCAGTACTTC
cdr3_aa: CASSLGYHGTEHEQYF

d_call: -
v_call: TRBV20-1
j_call: TRBJ2-3
clone_size: -
cdr3_nt: TGCAGTGCACCCTACGGGAAATGGGGCACAGATACGCAGTATTTT
cdr3_aa: CSAPYGKWGTDTQYF

d_call: TRBD2
v_call: TRBV28
j_call: TRBJ2-1
clone_size: -
cdr3_nt: TGTGCCAGCAGTCCCACCCTAGCGGGAAGGGTTGATGAGCAGTTCTTC
cdr3_aa: CASSPTLAGRVDEQFF

d_call: -
v_call: TRBV6-1
j_call: TRBJ1-2
clone_size: many
cdr3_nt: TGTGCCAGCCGGCGAAAGGGAGACCGTAACTATGGCTACACCTTC
cdr3_aa: CASRRKGDRNYGYTF

d_call: -
v_call: TRBV5-1
j_call: TRBJ1-1
clone_size: many
cdr3_nt: TGCGCCAGCAGCCCTGAGGTTGGGGACACTGAAGCTTTCTTT
cdr3_aa: CASSPEVGDTEAFF

d_call: TRBD1
v_call: TRBV24-1
j_call: TRBJ1-5
clone_size: -
cdr3_nt: TGTGCCACCAGTGATTCCCGACAGGGGGGCAATCAGCCCCAGCATTTT
cdr3_aa: CATSDSRQGGNQPQHF

d_call: TRBD1
v_call: TRBV20-1
j_call: TRBJ1-1
clone_size: -
cdr3_nt: TGCAGTGCTATTAGGACAGGGAGGTTTGAAGCTTTCTTT
cdr3_aa: CSAIRTGRFEAFF

d_call: TRBD2
v_call: TRBV5-4
j_call: TRBJ2-3
clone_size: -
cdr3_nt: TGTGCCAGCAGCTTGGGACTAGCGGGGCAAGATACGCAGTATTTT
cdr3_aa: CASSLGLAGQDTQYF

d_call: TRBD2
v_call: TRBV7-9
j_call: TRBJ2-2
clone_size: few
cdr3_nt: TGTGCCAGCAGCTTCAGCGGGAGGGCCGCCGGGGAGCTGTTTTTT
cdr3_aa: CASSFSGRAAGELFF

d_call: -
v_call: TRBV7-4
j_call: TRBJ1-1
clone_size: -
cdr3_nt: TGTGCCAGCAGCAAAGGGGCGGGGAAGTGGGACACTGAAGCTTTCTTT
cdr3_aa: CASSKGAGKWDTEAFF

d_call: -
v_call: TRBV5-1
j_call: TRBJ1-1
clone_size: -
cdr3_nt: TGCGCCAGCAGCTTGGTCCCCCCACCCCCTGATGAAGCTTTCTTT
cdr3_aa: CASSLVPPPPDEAFF

d_call: TRBD1
v_call: TRBV7-8
j_call: TRBJ1-4
clone_size: many
cdr3_nt: TGTGCCAGCAGCCCATTCCCCAAGGGGGCAGCTGAAAAACTGTTTTTT
cdr3_aa: CASSPFPKGAAEKLFF

d_call: TRBD1
v_call: TRBV20-1
j_call: TRBJ2-5
clone_size: few
cdr3_nt: TGCAGTTTAACGGGACAGCGACAAGAGACCCAGTACTTC
cdr3_aa: CSLTGQRQETQYF

d_call: TRBD1
v_call: TRBV6-2/TRBV6-3
j_call: TRBJ1-2
clone_size: few
cdr3_nt: TGTGCCAGCACCCCGACAGGGTACGGCTACACCTTC
cdr3_aa: CASTPTGYGYTF

d_call: -
v_call: TRBV7-2
j_call: TRBJ1-1
clone_size: few
cdr3_nt: TGTGCCAGCAGCTTAGCGGGGAGGATGGCTTTCTTT
cdr3_aa: CASSLAGRMAFF

d_call: TRBD1
v_call: TRBV11-2
j_call: TRBJ1-4
clone_size: many
cdr3_nt: TGTGCCAGCAGCTTCGGACAGGGAGTCGATGGCGAAAAACTGTTTTTT
cdr3_aa: CASSFGQGVDGEKLFF

d_call: -
v_call: TRBV28
j_call: TRBJ2-7
clone_size: many
cdr3_nt: TGTGCCAGCCAGGGGTTGTGGGAGCAGTACTTC
cdr3_aa: CASQGLWEQYF

d_call: -
v_call: TRBV5-5
j_call: TRBJ1-2
clone_size: many
cdr3_nt: TGTGCCAGCAGCTTGGGTATCCCGGGCTCCGGAGTCTACACCTTC
cdr3_aa: CASSLGIPGSGVYTF

d_call: -
v_call: TRBV9
j_call: TRBJ2-2
clone_size: -
cdr3_nt: TGTGCCAGCAGCCCACAGATGCGGAGGGCAACCGGGGAGCTGTTTTTT
cdr3_aa: CASSPQMRRATGELFF

d_call: -
v_call: TRBV28
j_call: TRBJ1-5
clone_size: many
cdr3_nt: TGTGCCAGCAGTTTAAAATTCAGAAATCAGCCCCAGCATTTT
cdr3_aa: CASSLKFRNQPQHF

d_call: TRBD1
v_call: TRBV12-3/TRBV12-4
j_call: TRBJ1-1
clone_size: few
cdr3_nt: TGTGCCAGCAGTTGGCGGACAGGGGGCTCGGGTGAAGCTTTCTTT
cdr3_aa: CASSWRTGGSGEAFF

d_call: -
v_call: TRBV4-1
j_call: TRBJ2-5
clone_size: few
cdr3_nt: TGCGCCAGCAGCCGCCTAGCGCTACAACCTCAAGAGACCCAGTACTTC
cdr3_aa: CASSRLALQPQETQYF

d_call: -
v_call: TRBV20-1
j_call: TRBJ1-5
clone_size: many
cdr3_nt: TGCAGTGCTAGATCGGTGGAGGATCAGCCCCAGCATTTT
cdr3_aa: CSARSVEDQPQHF

d_call: TRBD2
v_call: TRBV7-6
j_call: TRBJ2-3
clone_size: once
cdr3_nt: TGTGCCAGCACCTATTTGGGAGGGACAGATACGCAGTATTTT
cdr3_aa: CASTYLGGTDTQYF

d_call: TRBD1
v_call: TRBV27
j_call: TRBJ2-7
clone_size: few
cdr3_nt: TGTGCCAGCAGTTTATCGGTCGGGACAGGGTCATACGAGCAGTACTTC
cdr3_aa: CASSLSVGTGSYEQYF

d_call: TRBD1
v_call: TRBV5-1
j_call: TRBJ2-1
clone_size: once
cdr3_nt: TGCGCCAGCAGCCAGCTCGGGACAGGGGGCGGGAATGAGCAGTTCTTC
cdr3_aa: CASSQLGTGGGNEQFF

d_call: -
v_call: TRBV9
j_call: TRBJ2-3
clone_size: -
cdr3_nt: TGTGCCAGCAGCGTAATGGCTAGCGGCACAGATACGCAGTATTTT
cdr3_aa: CASSVMASGTDTQYF

d_call: -
v_call: TRBV29-1
j_call: TRBJ1-1
clone_size: many
cdr3_nt: TGCAGCGTTGTGTACAGCGATGGTACTGAAGCTTTCTTT
cdr3_aa: CSVVYSDGTEAFF

d_call: -
v_call: TRBV5-6
j_call: TRBJ1-5
clone_size: few
cdr3_nt: TGTGCCAGCAGCTCCACTCGAAATCAGCCCCAGCATTTT
cdr3_aa: CASSSTRNQPQHF

d_call: TRBD1
v_call: TRBV6-1
j_call: TRBJ1-2
clone_size: many
cdr3_nt: TGTGCCAGCGAGGGACAGGGGTACCCCTATGGCTACACCTTC
cdr3_aa: CASEGQGYPYGYTF

d_call: -
v_call: TRBV20-1
j_call: TRBJ2-7
clone_size: many
cdr3_nt: TGCAGTGCTAGAGAGGGGCTTAACTACGAGCAGTACTTC
cdr3_aa: CSAREGLNYEQYF

d_call: -
v_call: TRBV12-5
j_call: TRBJ1-3
clone_size: few
cdr3_nt: TGTGCTAGTGCCCGGGGAAACACCATATATTTT
cdr3_aa: CASARGNTIYF